The clone carrying this T cell receptor (beta chain) was observed a few times. The antigen is undetermined. MiXCR, run by TCRdb on the RT-PCR reads, gives a single entry per CDR3 protein. This table holds fewer than 550,000 distinct CDR3 sequences, about 25% found once. V lost 7 bases and J lost 1, with 11 bases in between. CDR3 size: 13 residues. The germline V gene encodes CDR1 SQVTM and CDR2 ANQGSEA. The data are from a study of response to subunit inactivated influenza vaccine. Whole-study findings and limits: Authors suggested each seasonal influenza vaccination recruits few new T cells.

This sequence originates from a man aged 50-60 years who received an inactivated influenza vaccine. The sequencing used CD4+ T cells sorted from PBMCs, collected 4 to 6 days after vaccination. This sequence joins TRBV29-1 and TRBJ1-3; tentatively, D is TRBD1 (6 bases). CDR3 sequence: CSALGQSGNTIYF. Written as DNA, the CDR3 is TGCAGCGCCCTAGGACAGTCTGGAAACACCATATATTTT.